A selection of T cell receptor beta chains follows, all from one sample in a study of shared clonotypes between healthy human individuals. Measured with immunoSEQ multiplex PCR; TCRdb has only the in-frame clones, and not every one. The sample consists of around 650,000 clones, approximately 96% of them appearing once. Sequenced input: naive CD8+ T cells sorted from blood. The receptors come from a woman aged 25 to 45 in good health. Each CDR3 is given with its conserved first and last residue. A D gene is named only where the DNA matches it firmly. Clone size is shown for a subset of rows, as once, few, many or a class of expanded clone.

J gene,V gene,clone size,D gene,CDR3 DNA,CDR3 protein
TRBJ2-7,TRBV7-9,once,-,TGTGCCAGCAGCTTTCCCATGTCGAATGGGGTGGCTATTATGGAGCAGTACTTC,CASSFPMSNGVAIMEQYF
TRBJ2-2,TRBV28,-,-,TGTGCCAGCAGCTCATTCCGGGCCTCGGATCTACAGAACACCGGGGAGCTGTTTTTT,CASSSFRASDLQNTGELFF
TRBJ2-1,TRBV28,-,-,TGTGCCAGCGGTCTCCGACCTCCCTACAATGAGCAGTTCTTC,CASGLRPPYNEQFF
TRBJ2-7,TRBV13,-,-,TGTGCCAGCAGCCCAGCCCTCGCTTCCCACGAGCAGTACTTC,CASSPALASHEQYF
TRBJ2-2,TRBV6-5,-,-,TGTGCCAGCGGCCCATCAGGTGGCACCGGGGAGCTGTTTTTT,CASGPSGGTGELFF
TRBJ1-1,TRBV10-2,few,-,TGCGCCAGCAGTGAGTCTCCCCCTGAAGCTTTCTTT,CASSESPPEAFF
TRBJ2-7,TRBV28,-,-,TGTGCCAGCAGTTTACAAGGGGGAGGCTACGAGCAGTACTTC,CASSLQGGGYEQYF
TRBJ1-5,TRBV4-1,-,-,TGCGCCAGCAGCCAATGGGGCTTTCGGCACCTTACCGACGATCAGCCCCAGCATTTT,CASSQWGFRHLTDDQPQHF
TRBJ2-1,TRBV19,-,TRBD2,TGTGCCAGTAGTATAGGGTTTTGGGGACAGACTAGCGGGGGGGTTGCCTACAATGAGCAGTTCTTC,CASSIGFWGQTSGGVAYNEQFF
TRBJ1-6,TRBV28,-,-,TGTGCCAGCAGTTTCGTGGGGGGCATCAATTCACCCCTCCACTTT,CASSFVGGINSPLHF
TRBJ2-1,TRBV19,-,-,TGTGCCAGCCGGGACTTACACAATGAGCAGTTCTTC,CASRDLHNEQFF
TRBJ1-1,TRBV10-1,-,-,TGCGCCAGCAGTGCCGGGAATCCGAACACTGAAGCTTTCTTT,CASSAGNPNTEAFF
TRBJ1-5,TRBV5-4,-,TRBD1,TGTGCCAGCAGCTTTGACAGGGGTGTCGGCAATCAGCCCCAGCATTTT,CASSFDRGVGNQPQHF
TRBJ2-1,TRBV29-1,-,-,TGCAGCGCAACCCATCCGGGGGGCGGTCATGAGCAGTTCTTC,CSATHPGGGHEQFF
TRBJ1-5,TRBV28,-,TRBD1,TGTGCCAGCAGTTCCGGCAGGGGGGATCAGCCCCAGCATTTT,CASSSGRGDQPQHF
TRBJ2-7,TRBV30,-,TRBD1,TGTGCCTGGAGTGTACAGGGGGTATCCGAGCAGTACTTC,CAWSVQGVSEQYF
TRBJ2-7,TRBV30,-,-,TGTGCCTGGAGTGTATTAAAATACGAGCAGTACTTC,CAWSVLKYEQYF
TRBJ2-7,TRBV6-6,-,TRBD1,TGTGCCAGTCAAGTGGACAGGGGGTCCTACGAGCAGTACTTC,CASQVDRGSYEQYF
TRBJ2-2,TRBV28,-,-,TGTGCCAGCAGTTTACCGTCACCGGGACTGAACACCGGGGAGCTGTTTTTT,CASSLPSPGLNTGELFF
TRBJ2-7,TRBV29-1,-,-,TGCAGCGTTGAGGGGGGGACAGGCTACGAGCAGTACTTC,CSVEGGTGYEQYF
TRBJ2-7,TRBV6-4,-,TRBD2,TGTGCCAGCAGTGACCCTCGTTGCGGGAGAAGATACGAGCAGTACTTC,CASSDPRCGRRYEQYF
TRBJ2-1,TRBV6-6,-,-,TGTGCCAGCAGTTACTCGGCAGAGCAGTTCTTC,CASSYSAEQFF
TRBJ2-1,TRBV4-1,-,-,TGCGCCAGCAGCCAGATTAATGAGCAGTTCTTC,CASSQINEQFF
TRBJ2-3,TRBV25-1,-,-,TGTGCCAGCAGTGCCGCTAGAAAGTATTTT,CASSAARKYF
TRBJ2-5,TRBV27,-,-,TGTGCCAGCAGTTTTTTCCGGGGCGAGACCCAGTACTTC,CASSFFRGETQYF
TRBJ1-4,TRBV27,-,TRBD1,TGTGCCAGCAGTTTCGGACAGGGGGAAAACGAAAAACTGTTTTTT,CASSFGQGENEKLFF
TRBJ1-1,TRBV28,-,TRBD1,TGTGCCAGCAGTTTACGGGACAGATATATGAACACTGAAGCTTTCTTT,CASSLRDRYMNTEAFF
TRBJ2-1,TRBV7-8,-,-,TGTGCCAGCAGCATGCACCGGGACTCAAACGATGAGCAGTTCTTC,CASSMHRDSNDEQFF
TRBJ1-2,TRBV27,-,-,TGTGCCAGCAGTCCCGGGGCAGCGTATGGCTACACCTTC,CASSPGAAYGYTF
TRBJ2-1,TRBV7-6,-,-,TGTGCCAGCAATTGGGGGAGCTCCTACAATGAGCAGTTCTTC,CASNWGSSYNEQFF
TRBJ1-3,TRBV6-5,-,-,TGTGCCAGCAGTCAGGACGGAGGAAACACCATATATTTT,CASSQDGGNTIYF
TRBJ2-1,TRBV19,-,-,TGTGCCAGTAGTATAGGGGCTAATGAGCAGTTCTTC,CASSIGANEQFF
TRBJ2-2,TRBV9,-,TRBD2,TGTGCCAGCAGCGCGAAAATAGCGGGAGGGAACACCGGGGAGCTGTTTTTT,CASSAKIAGGNTGELFF
TRBJ2-1,TRBV27,-,TRBD2,TGTGCCAGCGCCCGCGGGAGCTCCTACAATGAGCAGTTCTTC,CASARGSSYNEQFF
TRBJ2-5,TRBV4-1,-,-,TGCGCCAGCAGCCAAATACCCCGGACTATACAAGAGACCCAGTACTTC,CASSQIPRTIQETQYF
TRBJ2-5,TRBV6-5,-,-,TGTGCCAGCAGTTACTCGATGGTTGAGCGGGCGTACTTC,CASSYSMVERAYF
TRBJ2-7,TRBV10-3,-,-,TGTGCCATCAGTGAGTCGAGTAGCTCGGAGGAGCAGTACTTC,CAISESSSSEEQYF
TRBJ2-7,TRBV7-9,once,TRBD2,TGTGCCAGCAGCTCGGGGGGGTCCCCCTACGAGCAGTACTTC,CASSSGGSPYEQYF
TRBJ1-3,TRBV28,-,-,TGTGCCAGCAGTTTCTTGTCTGGAAACACCATATATTTT,CASSFLSGNTIYF
TRBJ1-1,TRBV12-5,-,TRBD1,TGTGCTAGTGGTTACGGGACAGATCCCACTGAAGCTTTCTTT,CASGYGTDPTEAFF
TRBJ1-5,TRBV5-4,-,-,TGTGCCAGCAGTACGATCTTAAGCCGTTTCAATCAGCCCCAGCATTTT,CASSTILSRFNQPQHF
TRBJ2-6,TRBV13,-,-,TGTGCCAGTGTACTTGCCGCTTGGGATTCCGGGGCCAACGTCCTGACTTTC,CASVLAAWDSGANVLTF
TRBJ2-1,TRBV9,-,TRBD2,TGTGCCAGCAGCCTAAACCTAGCGGGAGTCGGGTATGAGCAGTTCTTC,CASSLNLAGVGYEQFF
TRBJ1-2,TRBV9,-,-,TGTGCCAGCAGCGTTAGTACAGGGAATGGCTACACCTTC,CASSVSTGNGYTF
TRBJ2-7,TRBV5-4,-,-,TGTGCCAGCATCAGCGATGGCGAGCAGTACTTC,CASISDGEQYF